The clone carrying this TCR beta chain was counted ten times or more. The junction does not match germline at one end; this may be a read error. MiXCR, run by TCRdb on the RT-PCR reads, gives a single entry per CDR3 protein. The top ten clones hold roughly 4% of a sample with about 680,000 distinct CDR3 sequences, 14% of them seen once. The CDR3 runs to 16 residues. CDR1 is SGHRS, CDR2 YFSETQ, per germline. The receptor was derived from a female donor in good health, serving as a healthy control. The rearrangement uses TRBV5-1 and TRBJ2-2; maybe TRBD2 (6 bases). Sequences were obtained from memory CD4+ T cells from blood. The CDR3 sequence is CASSLAGGANTGELFF. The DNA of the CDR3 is TGTGCCAGCAGCTTGGCAGGCGGGGCGAACACCGGGGAGCTGTTTTTT.